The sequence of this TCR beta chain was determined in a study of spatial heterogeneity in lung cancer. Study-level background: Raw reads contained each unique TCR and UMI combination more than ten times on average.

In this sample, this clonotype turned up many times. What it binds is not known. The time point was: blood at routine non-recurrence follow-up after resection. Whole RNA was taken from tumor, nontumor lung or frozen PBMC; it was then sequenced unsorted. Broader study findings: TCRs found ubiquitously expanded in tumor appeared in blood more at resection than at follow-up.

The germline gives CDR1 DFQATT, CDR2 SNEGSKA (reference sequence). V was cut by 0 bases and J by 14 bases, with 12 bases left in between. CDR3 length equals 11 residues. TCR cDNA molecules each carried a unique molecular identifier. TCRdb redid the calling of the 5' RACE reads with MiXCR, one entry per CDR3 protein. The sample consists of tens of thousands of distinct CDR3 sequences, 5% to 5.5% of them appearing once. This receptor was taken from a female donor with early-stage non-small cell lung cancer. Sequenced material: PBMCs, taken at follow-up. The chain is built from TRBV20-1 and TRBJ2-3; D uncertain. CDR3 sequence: CSARDSSLGYF. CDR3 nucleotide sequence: TGCAGTGCTAGAGATTCGTCCTTGGGGTATTTT.